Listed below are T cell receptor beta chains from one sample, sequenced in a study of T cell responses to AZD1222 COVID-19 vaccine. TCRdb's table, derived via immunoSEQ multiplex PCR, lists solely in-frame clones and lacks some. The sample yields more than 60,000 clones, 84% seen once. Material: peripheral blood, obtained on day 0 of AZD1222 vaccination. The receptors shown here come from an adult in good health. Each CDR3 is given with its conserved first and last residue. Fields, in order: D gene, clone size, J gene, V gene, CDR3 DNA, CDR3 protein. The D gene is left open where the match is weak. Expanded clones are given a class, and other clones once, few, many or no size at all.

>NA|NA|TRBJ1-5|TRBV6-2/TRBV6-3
TGTGCCAGCACCCCGCGGGGCTATAGCAATCAGCCCCAGCATTTT
CASTPRGYSNQPQHF
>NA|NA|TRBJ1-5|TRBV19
TGTGCCAGTAGTATAGCCGGAACTGATAGCAATCAGCCCCAGCATTTT
CASSIAGTDSNQPQHF
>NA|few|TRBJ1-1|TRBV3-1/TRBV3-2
TGTGCCAGCAGCCAGATGGGGGGAACAGGGGAAGCTTTCTTT
CASSQMGGTGEAFF
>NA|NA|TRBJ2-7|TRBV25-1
TGTGCCAGCAGGCCCTCTCCTGGGGGGTTCGAGTCCTACGAGCAGTACTTC
CASRPSPGGFESYEQYF
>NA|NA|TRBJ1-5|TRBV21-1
TGTGCCAGCAGCCACAGGGGGCTAATAAATCAGCCCCAGCATTTT
CASSHRGLINQPQHF
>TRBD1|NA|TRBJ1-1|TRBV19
TGTGCCAGTAGTGAGATGGACAGGAGTGAGACTGAAGCTTTCTTT
CASSEMDRSETEAFF
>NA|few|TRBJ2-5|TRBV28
TGTGCCAGCAGTTTATTAGCGGATGGCCAAGAGACCCAGTACTTC
CASSLLADGQETQYF
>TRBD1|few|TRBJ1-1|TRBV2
TGTGCCAGCACCATCGCAGGGGGCACTGAAGCTTTCTTT
CASTIAGGTEAFF
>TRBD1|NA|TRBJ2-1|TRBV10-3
TGTGCCATCAGTGTTCCGGGACAGGGGGCGGATGAGCAGTTCTTC
CAISVPGQGADEQFF
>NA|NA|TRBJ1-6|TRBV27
TGTGCCAGCAGTTTGAGGGGGGCTAACAATTCACCCCTCCACTTT
CASSLRGANNSPLHF
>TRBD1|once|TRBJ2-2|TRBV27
TGTGCCAGCCTCAACTTTCCGGGACAGGGAGCCGGGGAGCTGTTTTTT
CASLNFPGQGAGELFF
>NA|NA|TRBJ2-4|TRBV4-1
TGCGCCAGCAGCCTCGATATTCGGGAACTAGCCAAAAACATTCAGTACTTC
CASSLDIRELAKNIQYF
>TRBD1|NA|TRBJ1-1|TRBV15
TGTGCCACCAGCAGGGACAGGGAGGGAACTGAAGCTTTCTTT
CATSRDREGTEAFF
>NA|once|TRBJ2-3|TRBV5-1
TGCGCCAGCAGCTTGTCTTATTATGGATCTAGCACAGATACGCAGTATTTT
CASSLSYYGSSTDTQYF
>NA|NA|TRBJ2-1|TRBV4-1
TGCGCCAGCAGCCAACAAGGCGGGATCTACAATGAGCAGTTCTTC
CASSQQGGIYNEQFF
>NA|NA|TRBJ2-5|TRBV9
TGTGCCAGCAACAAACCTGGGGAGACCCAGTACTTC
CASNKPGETQYF
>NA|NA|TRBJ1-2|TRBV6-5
TGTGCCAGCAGTCTCGTCATGACGGATGGCTACACCTTC
CASSLVMTDGYTF
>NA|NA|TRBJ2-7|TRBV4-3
TGCGCCAGCAGCCAAGATTTCAGGGAAAGGCAAGAGCAGTACTTC
CASSQDFRERQEQYF
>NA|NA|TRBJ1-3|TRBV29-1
TGCAGCGTTGTAGGGACTGGAAACACCATATATTTT
CSVVGTGNTIYF
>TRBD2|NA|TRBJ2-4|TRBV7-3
TGTGCCAGCAGCTTATCAGGAGCGGGAGGGGCAGGGGCCAAAAACATTCAGTACTTC
CASSLSGAGGAGAKNIQYF
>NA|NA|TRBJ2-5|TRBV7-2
TGTGCCAGCAGCCGCCAGGTTGGGGAGACCCAGTACTTC
CASSRQVGETQYF
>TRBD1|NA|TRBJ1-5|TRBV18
TGTGCCAGCTCACCAAATAGCCTACAGGGGCAGCCCCAGCATTTT
CASSPNSLQGQPQHF